This passage covers 23 T cell receptor beta chains from one sample sequenced in a study of low-dose radiotherapy and immunotherapy resistance in tumors. TRAV- and TRBV-specific primers, spanning alpha and beta chains, primed first-strand cDNA. Using a constant-region primer together with a V-primer adapter, TCRs were subjected to around 20 PCR cycles of amplification. In TCRdb, the reads were re-called with MiXCR into one record per CDR3 protein. The sample records over 5,500 distinct CDR3 sequences, over 55% being singletons. The receptors originated from a human donor with advanced metastatic prostate, ovarian, gallbladder or colorectal cancer (not recorded which). This table probably holds off-target reads from a library built for another chain.

This sequence joins TRBV7-9 and TRBJ2-3, with TRBD1 as a possible D gene (6 bases). V lost 5 bases, J lost 4 bases, and 10 bases lay in between. CDR3 length equals 13 residues. The germline V gene has CDR1 SEHNR and CDR2 FQNEAQ (reference sequence). Here the CDR3 DNA reads TGTGCCAGCAGCCCGGACAGTTCAGATACGCAGTATTTT. Amino acids: CASSPDSSDTQYF.

The chain carries TRBV9 and TRBJ1-2; 9 nucleotides align to TRBD1. J lost 6 bases, V lost 0 bases, and 3 bases had no gene match. The CDR3 is made up of 14 amino acids. Per germline, CDR1 SGDLS and CDR2 YYNGEE. The CDR3 bases are TGTGCCAGCAGCGTAGTGGGACAGGGTGATGGCTACACCTTC. This encodes CASSVVGQGDGYTF.

The V gene is TRBV3-1, the J gene TRBJ2-7; D could derive from TRBD1 or TRBD2 (6 bases each). Trimming pared 8 bases from V and 3 bases from J, leaving 20 bases between. This CDR3 is 15 amino acids long. The V gene's germline CDR1 is LGHDT and CDR2 YNNKEL (reference sequence). CDR3 coding DNA: TGTGCCAGCGGAAGGGGGTCAGGGAGGATCTACGAGCAGTACTTC. It encodes CASGRGSGRIYEQYF.

The chain links TRBV19 to TRBJ1-2; 10 nucleotides agree with TRBD1. Losses at the gene ends were 5 bases for V and 3 bases for J; bases not matched to a gene: 6. The CDR3 length is 15 residues. Germline assignment: CDR1 LNHDA and CDR2 SQIVND (reference sequence). In nucleotides, the CDR3 is TGTGCCAGTAGTCCCCAGACAGGGGGCGACTATGGCTACACCTTC. Protein: CASSPQTGGDYGYTF.

V and J are TRBV14 and TRBJ2-3; D ambiguous. Trimming shortened V by 6 bases and J by 1 base, and 8 bases separated the two germline ends. Looked up from germline, CDR1 is SGHDN and CDR2 is FVKESK. The CDR3 runs 13 residues. The DNA for the CDR3 is TGTGCCAGCAGTCCGTGGCGCACAGATACGCAGTATTTT. This encodes CASSPWRTDTQYF. The full variable domain, with the rest looked up from reference TRBV14 and TRBJ2-3, is EAGVTQFPSHSVIEKGQTVTLRCDPISGHDNLYWYRRVMGKEIKFLLHFVKESKQDESGMPNNRFLAERTGGTYSTLKVQPAELEDSGVYFCASSPWRTDTQYFGPGTRLTVL.

This clonotype came up once. The chain joins TRBV11-3 to TRBJ2-7; no reliable D call. In germline, CDR1 is SGHNT, CDR2 YENEEA. The V end was cut by 6 bases, the J end by 0 bases, with 12 bases between. The CDR3 is 14 amino acids. CDR3 nucleotides: TGTGCCAGCAGTTCGACACCAAGCTCCTACGAGCAGTACTTC. It is translated as CASSSTPSSYEQYF. Filled out from reference TRBV11-3 and TRBJ2-7, the complete variable domain reads EAGVVQSPRYKIIEKKQPVAFWCNPISGHNTLYWYLQNLGQGPELLIRYENEEAVDDSQLPKDRFSAERLKGVDSTLKIQPAELGDSAVYLCASSSTPSSYEQYFGPGTRLTVT.

The chain employs TRBV29-1 and TRBJ1-1; no clear D. V was trimmed by 7 bases and J by 3 bases, leaving 6 bases between them. The germline gives CDR1 SQVTM, CDR2 ANQGSEA. This CDR3 comprises 10 residues. CDR3 in DNA: TGCAGCGCTGGCGACACTGAAGCTTTCTTT. The encoded protein is CSAGDTEAFF.

This clonotype showed up just a few times. The chain has TRBV2 and TRBJ2-1, with 8 positions matching TRBD2. This CDR3 is 15 amino acids long. The trim removed 6 bases at V and 2 bases at J, leaving 6 bases unmatched. The germline gives CDR1 SNHLY, CDR2 FYNNEI. The CDR3 here is CASRDGRGTYNEQFF. The CDR3, as DNA: TGTGCCAGCAGGGACGGGAGGGGAACCTACAATGAGCAGTTCTTC.

J is TRBJ1-5 and V is TRBV3-1; D perhaps matches TRBD1 (5 bases). The germline CDR1 and CDR2 sequences are LGHDT and YNNKEL (reference sequence). Trimming pared 0 bases from V and 0 bases from J, leaving 24 bases between. This CDR3 has 21 amino acids. CDR3 DNA: TGTGCCAGCAGCCAAGATCGGAGGACCTTAGACAGATCTCTTAGCAATCAGCCCCAGCATTTT. This sequence encodes CASSQDRRTLDRSLSNQPQHF. Full variable domain (outside the CDR3, taken from reference TRBV3-1 and TRBJ1-5): DTAVSQTPKYLVTQMGNDKSIKCEQNLGHDTMYWYKQDSKKFLKIMFSYNNKELIINETVPNRFSPKSPDKAHLNLHINSLELGDSAVYFCASSQDRRTLDRSLSNQPQHFGDGTRLSIL.

V usage is TRBV28 and J usage is TRBJ2-1; possibly TRBD1 for D (5 bases). Germline-derived CDR1 and CDR2 are MDHEN and SYDVKM. Trimming pared 6 bases from V and 8 bases from J, leaving 20 bases between. There are 15 residues in the CDR3. CDR3 in amino acids: CASRSTGAEGDEQFF. CDR3 nucleotide sequence: TGTGCCAGCAGATCCACTGGCGCGGAAGGGGATGAGCAGTTCTTC. The whole variable domain, remainder taken from reference TRBV28 and TRBJ2-1, is DVKVTQSSRYLVKRTGEKVFLECVQDMDHENMFWYRQDPGLGLRLIYFSYDVKMKEKGDIPEGYSVSREKKERFSLILESASTNQTSMYLCASRSTGAEGDEQFFGPGTRLTVL.

In its sample, this clonotype was seen a few times. Because the CDR3's place on the DNA is in doubt, the DNA is left out and the CDR3 is given as listed by TCRdb. The chain uses TRBV12-3 or TRBV12-4 and TRBJ1-6; the table calls TRBD1, which could not be checked here. Counting both end residues, the CDR3 totals 15 amino acids. This chain's CDR3 is CASSFGQGAHSPPHF.

The CDR3 spells CASSSDGVGNQPQHF. The CDR3 DNA sequence: TGCGCCAGCAGCTCCGACGGGGTGGGCAATCAGCCCCAGCATTTT. V usage is TRBV5-1 and J usage is TRBJ1-5, with D hard to call. Per the germline V gene, CDR1 is SGHRS and CDR2 is YFSETQ. The CDR3 is 15 amino acids. Trimming shortened V by 3 bases and J by 2 bases, and 12 bases separated the two germline ends.

The V call is TRBV30, the J call TRBJ2-7; 10 bases agree with TRBD2. This CDR3 has 17 residues. The V and J ends lost 3 bases and 4 bases, in that order; junction bases with no gene match: 15. Germline CDR1 reads GTSNPN; CDR2 reads SVGIG (reference sequence). CDR3 residues: CAWSPGTSGKDPYEQYF. In nucleotides, the CDR3 is TGTGCCTGGAGCCCTGGCACTAGCGGGAAAGACCCGTACGAGCAGTACTTC.

In its sample, this clonotype was seen a few times. The chain employs TRBV29-1 and TRBJ1-1; D is possibly TRBD1 (6 bases). Per germline, CDR1 SQVTM and CDR2 ANQGSEA. V dropped 4 bases and J dropped 1 base, with 13 bases sitting between them. This CDR3 is built from 14 residues. Written as DNA, the CDR3 is TGCAGCGTTGCGGGGGGGGCGGCGAACACTGAAGCTTTCTTT. This codes for CSVAGGAANTEAFF.

This chain links TRBV2 with TRBJ1-1; the D gene is possibly TRBD1 (5 bases). Trimming removed 10 bases at V and 4 bases at J, with 13 bases between. Germline V CDR1 and CDR2: SNHLY, FYNNEI. The CDR3 consists of 12 residues. CDR3 sequence reads: CATGRGGTEAFF. In DNA form, the CDR3 reads TGTGCCACCGGCCGGGGGGGCACTGAAGCTTTCTTT.

The chain employs TRBV9 and TRBJ2-2, with no clear D. The CDR3 spans 15 residues. CDR1 is SGDLS, CDR2 YYNGEE, per germline. V was shortened by 3 bases and J by 2 bases, with 11 bases between the two germline ends. The CDR3: CASSGLPLNTGELFF. The CDR3 region has the DNA TGTGCCAGCAGCGGGTTACCGCTCAACACCGGGGAGCTGTTTTTT. Full variable domain (rest looked up from reference TRBV9 and TRBJ2-2): DSGVTQTPKHLITATGQRVTLRCSPRSGDLSVYWYQQSLDQGLQFLIQYYNGEERAKGNILERFSAQQFPDLHSELNLSSLELGDSALYFCASSGLPLNTGELFFGEGSRLTVL.

V usage is TRBV11-1 and J usage is TRBJ2-7; TRBD2 might be the D (5 bases). This CDR3 contains 14 residues. Trimming pared 1 base from V and 3 bases from J, leaving 10 bases between. Germline V CDR1 and CDR2: SGHAT, FQDESV (reference sequence). For the CDR3, the DNA is TGTGCCAGCAGCTTAGAGCGGCAGGTCTACGAGCAGTACTTC. It is translated as CASSLERQVYEQYF.

This clonotype was seen a handful of times. The chain links TRBV29-1 to TRBJ2-3; perhaps TRBD2 as D (6 bases). The germline gives CDR1 SQVTM, CDR2 ANQGSEA. The CDR3 spans 15 residues. Trimming stripped 4 bases from V and 0 bases from J, with 14 bases between. CDR3 residues: CSVVGTGESTDTQYF. The CDR3 DNA reads as TGCAGCGTTGTCGGAACGGGAGAAAGCACAGATACGCAGTATTTT.

This chain joins TRBV7-2 and TRBJ1-2; 8 positions match TRBD1. V gave up 3 bases and J gave up 4 bases; unmatched junction bases: 4. The CDR3 is 14 residues long. Germline V gene lookup returns CDR1 SGHTA and CDR2 FQGNSA. The CDR3 sequence is CASSFTQGAYGYTF. The CDR3 region has the DNA TGTGCCAGCAGCTTCACCCAGGGGGCCTATGGCTACACCTTC.

This clonotype is medium-sized. The CDR3 bases are TGCGCCAGCAGCTACAGGGACTACTACGAGCAGTACTTC. Protein product: CASSYRDYYEQYF. The chain employs TRBV5-1 and TRBJ2-7; D is perhaps TRBD2 (7 bases). The CDR3 runs to 13 residues. Germline CDR1 reads SGHRS; CDR2 reads YFSETQ. V was trimmed by 3 bases and J by 3 bases, leaving 10 bases between them.

V gene TRBV5-5 combines with J gene TRBJ1-1; the match to TRBD1 covers 10 bases. CDR3 length equals 13 residues. Germline loops: CDR1 SGHKS, CDR2 YYEKEE (reference sequence). V lost 0 bases, J lost 7 bases, and 0 bases stayed unmatched. The DNA for the CDR3 is TGTGCCAGCAGCTTGGGGGACAGGGGTGAAGCTTTCTTT. It is translated as CASSLGDRGEAFF.

The CDR3 reads CACRSGGGTEAFF. Here the CDR3 DNA reads TGTGCCTGCCGTTCGGGTGGGGGCACTGAAGCTTTCTTT. V usage is TRBV28 and J usage is TRBJ1-1, with a weak D call TRBD1 (5 bases). The CDR3 runs 13 residues. V lost 11 bases to trimming and J lost 4 bases, with 17 bases between them. Germline V CDR1 and CDR2: MDHEN, SYDVKM.

This sequence joins TRBV6-2 or TRBV6-3 and TRBJ2-1; 15 nucleotides align to TRBD2. J was trimmed by 3 bases and V by 6 bases; bases with no gene match: 6. The germline V gene has CDR1 MNHEY and CDR2 SVGEGT. The CDR3 loop spans 17 amino acids. The CDR3 DNA is TGTGCCAGCAGCGCGGGACTAGCGGGAGGAATCTACAATGAGCAGTTCTTC. Amino acid sequence: CASSAGLAGGIYNEQFF.